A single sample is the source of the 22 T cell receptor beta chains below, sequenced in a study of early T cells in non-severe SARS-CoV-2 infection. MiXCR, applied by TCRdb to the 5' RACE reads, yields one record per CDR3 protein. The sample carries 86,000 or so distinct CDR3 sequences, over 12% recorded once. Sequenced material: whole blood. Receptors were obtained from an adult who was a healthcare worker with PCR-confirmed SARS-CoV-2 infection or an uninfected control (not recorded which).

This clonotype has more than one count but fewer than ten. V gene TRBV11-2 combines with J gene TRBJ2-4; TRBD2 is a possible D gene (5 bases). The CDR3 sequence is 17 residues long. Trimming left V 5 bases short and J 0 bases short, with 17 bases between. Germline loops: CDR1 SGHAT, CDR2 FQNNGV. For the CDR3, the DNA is TGTGCCAGCAGCCGAATTAACAGCGGTTTAGCCAAAAACATTCAGTACTTC. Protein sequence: CASSRINSGLAKNIQYF.

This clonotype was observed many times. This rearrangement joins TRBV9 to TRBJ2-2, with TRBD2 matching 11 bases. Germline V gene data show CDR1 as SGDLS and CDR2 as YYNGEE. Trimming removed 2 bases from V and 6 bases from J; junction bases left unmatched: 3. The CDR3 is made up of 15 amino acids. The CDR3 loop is CASSVVAGGPGELFF. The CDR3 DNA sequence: TGTGCCAGCAGCGTTGTAGCGGGGGGGCCCGGGGAGCTGTTTTTT. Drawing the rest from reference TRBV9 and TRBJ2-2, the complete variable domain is DSGVTQTPKHLITATGQRVTLRCSPRSGDLSVYWYQQSLDQGLQFLIQYYNGEERAKGNILERFSAQQFPDLHSELNLSSLELGDSALYFCASSVVAGGPGELFFGEGSRLTVL.

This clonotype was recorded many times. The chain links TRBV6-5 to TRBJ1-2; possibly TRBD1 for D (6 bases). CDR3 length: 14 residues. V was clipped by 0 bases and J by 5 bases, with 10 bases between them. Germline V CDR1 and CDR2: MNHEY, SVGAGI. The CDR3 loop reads CASSYSRGAYGYTF. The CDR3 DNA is TGTGCCAGCAGTTACTCCAGGGGTGCTTATGGCTACACCTTC.

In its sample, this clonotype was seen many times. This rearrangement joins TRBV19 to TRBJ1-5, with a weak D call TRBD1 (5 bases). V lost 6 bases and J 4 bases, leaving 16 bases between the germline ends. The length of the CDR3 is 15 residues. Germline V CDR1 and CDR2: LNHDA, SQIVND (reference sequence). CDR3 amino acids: CASSSPRAGNQPQHF. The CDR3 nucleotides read TGTGCCAGTAGCTCCCCCCGGGCAGGGAATCAGCCCCAGCATTTT.

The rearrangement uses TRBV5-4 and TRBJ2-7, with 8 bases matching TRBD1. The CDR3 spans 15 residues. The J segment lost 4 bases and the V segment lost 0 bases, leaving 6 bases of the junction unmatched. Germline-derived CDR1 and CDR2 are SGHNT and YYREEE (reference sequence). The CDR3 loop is CASSLVGQGAYEQYF. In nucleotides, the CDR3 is TGTGCCAGCAGCTTGGTTGGACAGGGAGCTTACGAGCAGTACTTC.

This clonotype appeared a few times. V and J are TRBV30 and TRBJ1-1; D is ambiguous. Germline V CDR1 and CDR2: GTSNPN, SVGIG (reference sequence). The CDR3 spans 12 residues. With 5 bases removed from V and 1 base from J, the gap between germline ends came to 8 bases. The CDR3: CAWRAGNTEAFF. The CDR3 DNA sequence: TGTGCCTGGCGGGCCGGGAACACTGAAGCTTTCTTT.

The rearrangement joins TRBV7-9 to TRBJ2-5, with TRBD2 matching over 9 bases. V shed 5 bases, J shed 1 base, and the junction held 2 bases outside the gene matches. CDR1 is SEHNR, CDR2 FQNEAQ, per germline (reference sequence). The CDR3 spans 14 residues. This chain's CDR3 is CASSRLAAQETQYF. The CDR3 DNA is TGTGCCAGCAGCCGACTAGCGGCCCAAGAGACCCAGTACTTC.

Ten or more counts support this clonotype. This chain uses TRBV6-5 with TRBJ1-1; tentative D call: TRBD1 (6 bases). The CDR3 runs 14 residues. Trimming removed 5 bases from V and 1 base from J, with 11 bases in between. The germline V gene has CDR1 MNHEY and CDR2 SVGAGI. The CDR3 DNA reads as TGTGCCAGCAGTCCCGACAGGCGGAACACTGAAGCTTTCTTT. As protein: CASSPDRRNTEAFF.

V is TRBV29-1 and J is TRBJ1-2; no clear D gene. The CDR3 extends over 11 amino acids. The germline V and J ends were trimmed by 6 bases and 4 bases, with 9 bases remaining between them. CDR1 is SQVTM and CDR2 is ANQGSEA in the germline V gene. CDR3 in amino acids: CSVRHTYGYTF. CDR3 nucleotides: TGCAGCGTCCGACACACCTATGGCTACACCTTC.

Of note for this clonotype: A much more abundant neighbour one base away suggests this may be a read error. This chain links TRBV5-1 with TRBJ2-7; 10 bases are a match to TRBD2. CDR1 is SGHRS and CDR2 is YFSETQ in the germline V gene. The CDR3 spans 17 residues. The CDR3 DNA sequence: TGCGTCAGCAGCGGGGAGGCTAGCGGGGGATCCCCCTACGAGCAGTACTTC. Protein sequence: CVSSGEASGGSPYEQYF.

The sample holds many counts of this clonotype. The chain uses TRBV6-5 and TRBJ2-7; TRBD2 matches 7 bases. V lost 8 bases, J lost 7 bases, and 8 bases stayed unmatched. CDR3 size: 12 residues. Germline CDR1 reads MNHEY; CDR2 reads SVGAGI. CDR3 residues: CASGTTLLEQYF. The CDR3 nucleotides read TGTGCCAGCGGGACTACCCTTTTAGAGCAGTACTTC.

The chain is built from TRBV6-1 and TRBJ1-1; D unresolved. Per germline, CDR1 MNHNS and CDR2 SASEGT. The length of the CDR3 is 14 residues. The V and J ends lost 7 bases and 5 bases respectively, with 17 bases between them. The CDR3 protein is CASNPGPGWTEAFF. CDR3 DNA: TGTGCCAGCAATCCCGGACCGGGTTGGACTGAAGCTTTCTTT.

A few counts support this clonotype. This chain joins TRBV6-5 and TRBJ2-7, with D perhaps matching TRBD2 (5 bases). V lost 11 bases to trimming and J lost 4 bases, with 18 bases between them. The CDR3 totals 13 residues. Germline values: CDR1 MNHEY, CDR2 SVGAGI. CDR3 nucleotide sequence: TGTGCCGCGGGCCAGAACCGCCGGTACGAGCAGTACTTC. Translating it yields CAAGQNRRYEQYF.

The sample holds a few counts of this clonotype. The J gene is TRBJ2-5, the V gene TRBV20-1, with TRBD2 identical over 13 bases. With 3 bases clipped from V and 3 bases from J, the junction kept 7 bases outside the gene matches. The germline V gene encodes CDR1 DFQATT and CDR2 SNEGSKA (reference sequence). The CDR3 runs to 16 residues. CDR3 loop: CSARGGTSGIKETQYF. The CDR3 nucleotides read TGCAGTGCTAGGGGCGGGACTAGCGGGATTAAAGAGACCCAGTACTTC.

The CDR3 protein is CASSTRPVNTGELFF. As DNA, the CDR3 is TGTGCCAGCAGCACCCGCCCCGTGAACACCGGGGAGCTGTTTTTT. The chain recombines TRBV9 with TRBJ2-2; no clear D. Between the trimmed V and J ends, which lost 4 bases and 1 base, there was a span of 11 bases. CDR1 is SGDLS, CDR2 YYNGEE, per germline. This CDR3 contains 15 residues. The full variable domain, with the rest looked up from reference TRBV9 and TRBJ2-2, is DSGVTQTPKHLITATGQRVTLRCSPRSGDLSVYWYQQSLDQGLQFLIQYYNGEERAKGNILERFSAQQFPDLHSELNLSSLELGDSALYFCASSTRPVNTGELFFGEGSRLTVL.

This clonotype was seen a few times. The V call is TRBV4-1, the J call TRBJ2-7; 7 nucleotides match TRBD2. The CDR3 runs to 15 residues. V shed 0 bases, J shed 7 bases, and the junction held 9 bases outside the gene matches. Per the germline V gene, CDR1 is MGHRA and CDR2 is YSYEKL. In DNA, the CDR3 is TGCGCCAGCAGCCAAGATTCCGGAGCGGGGTGGGAGCAGTACTTC. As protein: CASSQDSGAGWEQYF.

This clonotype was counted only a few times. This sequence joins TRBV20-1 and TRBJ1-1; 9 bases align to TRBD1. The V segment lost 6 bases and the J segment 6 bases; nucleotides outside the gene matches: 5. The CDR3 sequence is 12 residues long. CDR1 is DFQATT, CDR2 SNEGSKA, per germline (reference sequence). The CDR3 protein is CSANRGRSEAFF. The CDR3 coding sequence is TGCAGTGCGAACAGGGGGCGGTCTGAAGCTTTCTTT.

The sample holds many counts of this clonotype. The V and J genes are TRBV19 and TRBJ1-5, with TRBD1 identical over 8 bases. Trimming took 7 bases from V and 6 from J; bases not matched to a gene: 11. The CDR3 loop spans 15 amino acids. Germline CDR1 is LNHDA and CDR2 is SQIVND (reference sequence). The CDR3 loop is CASTLTGEWRQPQHF. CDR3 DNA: TGTGCCAGTACCTTGACAGGGGAGTGGCGTCAGCCCCAGCATTTT. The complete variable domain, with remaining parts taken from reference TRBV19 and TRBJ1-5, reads DGGITQSPKYLFRKEGQNVTLSCEQNLNHDAMYWYRQDPGQGLRLIYYSQIVNDFQKGDIAEGYSVSREKKESFPLTVTSAQKNPTAFYLCASTLTGEWRQPQHFGDGTRLSIL.

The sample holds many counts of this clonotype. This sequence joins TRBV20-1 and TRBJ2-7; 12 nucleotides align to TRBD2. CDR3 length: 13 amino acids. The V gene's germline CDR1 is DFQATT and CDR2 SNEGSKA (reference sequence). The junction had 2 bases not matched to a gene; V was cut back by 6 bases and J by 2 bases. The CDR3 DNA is TGCAGTGCCCGACTAGCGGGAGCCTACGAGCAGTACTTC. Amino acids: CSARLAGAYEQYF.

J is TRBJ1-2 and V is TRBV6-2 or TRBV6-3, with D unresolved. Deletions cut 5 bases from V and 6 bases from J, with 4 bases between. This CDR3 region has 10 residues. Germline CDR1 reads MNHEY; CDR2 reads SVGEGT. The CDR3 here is CASSRDGYTF. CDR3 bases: TGTGCCAGCAGTCGAGATGGCTACACCTTC.

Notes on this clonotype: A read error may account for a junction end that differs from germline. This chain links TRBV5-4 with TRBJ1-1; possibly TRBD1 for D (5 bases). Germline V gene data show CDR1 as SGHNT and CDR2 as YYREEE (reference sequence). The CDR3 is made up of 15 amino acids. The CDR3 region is CVSSLRGRRNTEAFF. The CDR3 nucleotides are TGTGTCAGCAGCTTAAGGGGAAGGAGGAACACTGAAGCTTTCTTT.

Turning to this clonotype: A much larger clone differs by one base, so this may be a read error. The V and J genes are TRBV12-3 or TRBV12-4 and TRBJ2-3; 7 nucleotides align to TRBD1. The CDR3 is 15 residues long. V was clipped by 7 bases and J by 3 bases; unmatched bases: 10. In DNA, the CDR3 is TGTGCCAGCATTACAGCGAGGGGGCTAACAGATACGCAGTATTTT. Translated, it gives CASITARGLTDTQYF.